This T cell receptor (beta chain) derives from a study of shared clonotypes between healthy human individuals. Terminally differentiated effector memory CD45RA+ cells were left out of the naive CD8 fraction, which was CD45RO-negative and positively selected for CCR7. Generated by immunoSEQ multiplex PCR, the TCRdb table keeps only in-frame clones and is missing some. The table lists 1.5 million to 2.5 million clones, approximately 95% of them singletons. This CDR3 is built from 14 residues. J was trimmed by 4 bases and V by 8 bases; bases with no gene match: 9. From germline, CDR1 is SNHLY and CDR2 FYNNEI.

This chain uses TRBV2 with TRBJ2-7; TRBD1 agrees at 9 bases. Sequenced: naive CD8+ T cells sorted from blood. The clonotype originates from a man between 18 and 35 years old in good health. This CDR3 reads CASVLDRGWYEQYF. CDR3 in DNA: TGTGCCAGCGTACTTGACAGGGGGTGGTACGAGCAGTACTTC.